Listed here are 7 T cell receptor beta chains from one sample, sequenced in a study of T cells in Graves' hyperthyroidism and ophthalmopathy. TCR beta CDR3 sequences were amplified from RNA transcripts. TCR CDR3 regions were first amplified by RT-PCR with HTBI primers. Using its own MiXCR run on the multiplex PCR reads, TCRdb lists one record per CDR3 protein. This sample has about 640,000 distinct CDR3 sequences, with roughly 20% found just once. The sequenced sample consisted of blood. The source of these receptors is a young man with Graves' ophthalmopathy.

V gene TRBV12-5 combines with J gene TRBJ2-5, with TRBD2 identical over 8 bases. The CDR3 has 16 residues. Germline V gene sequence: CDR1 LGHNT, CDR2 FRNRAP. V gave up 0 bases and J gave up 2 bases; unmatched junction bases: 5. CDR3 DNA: TGTGCTAGTGGTTTGGTTGTCAGCGGGGGACAAGAGACCCAGTACTTC. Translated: CASGLVVSGGQETQYF.

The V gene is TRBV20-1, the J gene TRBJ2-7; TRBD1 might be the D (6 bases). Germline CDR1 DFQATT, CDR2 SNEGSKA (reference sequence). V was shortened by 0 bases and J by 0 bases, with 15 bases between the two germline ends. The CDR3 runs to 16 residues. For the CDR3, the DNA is TGCAGTGCTAGAGATCGTGCAGGGGTCAACTCCTACGAGCAGTACTTC. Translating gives CSARDRAGVNSYEQYF.

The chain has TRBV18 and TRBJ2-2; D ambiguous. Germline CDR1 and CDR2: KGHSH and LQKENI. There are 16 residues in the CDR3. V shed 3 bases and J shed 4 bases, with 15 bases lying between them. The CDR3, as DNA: TGTGCCAGCTCACCCTCGTCGGACCCTAGCACCGGGGAGCTGTTTTTT. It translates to CASSPSSDPSTGELFF.

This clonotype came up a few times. The CDR3 DNA follows: TGTGCCAGCAGTACCCGGACAGGGGACAACTACGAGCAGTACTTC. Encoded protein: CASSTRTGDNYEQYF. The chain links TRBV9 to TRBJ2-7, with 9 positions matching TRBD1. The trim removed 5 bases at V and 3 bases at J, leaving 9 bases unmatched. Germline V gene sequence: CDR1 SGDLS, CDR2 YYNGEE. The CDR3 contains 15 residues.

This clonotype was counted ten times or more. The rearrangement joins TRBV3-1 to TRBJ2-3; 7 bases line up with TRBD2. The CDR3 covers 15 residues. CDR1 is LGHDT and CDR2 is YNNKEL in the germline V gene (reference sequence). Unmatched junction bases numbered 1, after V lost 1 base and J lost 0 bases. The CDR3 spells CASSQVAGSTDTQYF. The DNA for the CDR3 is TGTGCCAGCAGCCAAGTAGCGGGCAGCACAGATACGCAGTATTTT.

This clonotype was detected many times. CDR3 sequence (DNA): TGTGCCAGCTCACCGACAGGGGGAAACATTCAGTACTTC. Residues: CASSPTGGNIQYF. The rearrangement uses TRBV18 and TRBJ2-4, with 9 bases that match TRBD1. Germline V lookup: CDR1 KGHSH, CDR2 LQKENI. CDR3 length: 13 amino acids. V was pared by 3 bases and J by 6 bases, with 0 bases of the junction left unmatched. Full variable domain (missing parts from reference TRBV18 and TRBJ2-4): NAGVMQNPRHLVRRRGQEARLRCSPMKGHSHVYWYRQLPEEGLKFMVYLQKENIIDESGMPKERFSAEFPKEGPSILRIQQVVRGDSAAYFCASSPTGGNIQYFGAGTRLSVL.

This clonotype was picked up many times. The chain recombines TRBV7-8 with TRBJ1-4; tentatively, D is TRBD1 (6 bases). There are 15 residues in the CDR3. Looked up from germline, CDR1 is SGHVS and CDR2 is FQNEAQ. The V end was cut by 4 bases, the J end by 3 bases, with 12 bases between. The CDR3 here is CASSSTGMPNEKLFF. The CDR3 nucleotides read TGTGCCAGCAGCTCCACAGGGATGCCTAATGAAAAACTGTTTTTT.